This T cell receptor (beta chain) was sequenced for a study of blood T cells in healthy people across ages. Study-level information: T cells yielded about one barcoded beta molecule per two cells through template switching.

The authors ran a second PCR of about 6 to 11 cycles using a sample-barcoded 5' primer and a J-beta primer mix. TCRdb analysed the 5' RACE reads with MiXCR anew, one entry per CDR3 protein. The repertoire holds hundreds of thousands of distinct CDR3 sequences, with roughly 58% as singletons. Each donor supplied approximately 10 milliliters of peripheral blood. This clonotype was observed a few times. The origin of this receptor is a man aged 60 to 69 in good health. Material: blood.

CDR3 nucleotide sequence: TGTGCCAGCAGTTTAGCACAGGGGAATGAGCAGTTCTTC. It translates to CASSLAQGNEQFF. The chain couples TRBV12-3 or TRBV12-4 to TRBJ2-1, with TRBD1 matching 7 bases. Trimming at V came to 0 bases and at J to 7 bases, leaving 0 bases not matched to a gene. The CDR3 covers 13 residues.